The T cell receptor (beta chain) described here comes from a study of T cell repertoires in cytomegalovirus infection. TCRdb called the reads again in MiXCR, with one record for every CDR3 protein. Of some 940,000 distinct CDR3 sequences in the sample, approximately 31% are singletons; the top ten hold more than 13%. V was shortened by 3 bases and J by 6 bases, with 20 bases between the two germline ends. This CDR3 is 16 amino acids long. Looked up from germline, CDR1 is LNHDA and CDR2 is SQIVND (reference sequence). This clonotype was counted a few times. Its target is unknown. This clonotype was sampled from a human donor in good health (CMV status not recorded). Some clones in this sample may be carry-over from other donors' samples. The material sequenced was cultured CD8+ T cells from PBMCs, taken from culture after CMV antigen stimulation. The chain has TRBV19 and TRBJ1-1; D perhaps matches TRBD1 (5 bases). Here the CDR3 DNA reads TGTGCCAGTAGTATTCTCGGGGCAGGGCGAAGGCCTGAAGCTTTCTTT. Amino acids: CASSILGAGRRPEAFF.